The TCR beta chain described here comes from a study of blood T cell repertoires in COVID-19. Overall study context: T cells, B-cell-depleted T cells, or PBMCs supplied cDNA or gDNA.

Germline CDR1 is MGHDK and CDR2 is SYGVNS. CDR3 length equals 17 residues. The V and J ends lost 4 bases and 0 bases respectively, with 16 bases between them. Seattle-derived patients entered the study during active infection and were followed longitudinally. Per the study methods: The authors estimated nucleated cell counts from reference gene primer amplification. Assay used: immunoSEQ multiplex PCR; TCRdb lists only in-frame clones, some missing. V, J and clone size are those of that table, while D and trimming were read from the DNA. Of more than 200,000 clones listed, around 84% are singletons. What was sequenced was peripheral blood. V and J are TRBV25-1 and TRBJ2-1; a weak D match, TRBD2 (5 bases). The TCR sequence derives from a woman older than 75 with COVID-19, enrolled during active disease. The CDR3, as DNA: TGTGCCAGCAGTGGAGGGAACCCGAGCAGCTCCTACAATGAGCAGTTCTTC. This gives the protein CASSGGNPSSSYNEQFF.